Given below is one T cell receptor beta chain in context. Its antigen remains unidentified. The PCR had 60 Vbeta and 13 Jbeta primers. TCRdb's table, derived via immunoSEQ multiplex PCR, lists solely in-frame clones and lacks some. The sample lists some 120,000 clones, 82% occurring once. The record originates from a study of cytomegalovirus exposure and HLA in healthy donors. Notes on the study in general: A later analysis revealed that TCR association rates differed between HLA loci, peaking at DRB1 and bottoming out at HLA-C. The authors enumerated 150 to 200 TCR beta chains as linked to cytomegalovirus. TCR beta sequences reportedly predicted most subjects' HLA-A and HLA-B alleles accurately.

Trimming cost V 4 bases and J 7 bases; bases outside gene matches: 6. The CDR3 length is 16 residues. The germline V gene has CDR1 MGHRA and CDR2 YSYEKL. This sequence joins TRBV4-1 and TRBJ2-1; TRBD2 aligns across 14 bases. This receptor was identified in a male donor in good health and CMV-seropositive. The sequenced material came from PBMCs. This CDR3 is CASSPGTSGRGNEQFF. CDR3 sequence (DNA): TGCGCCAGCAGCCCCGGGACTAGCGGGAGAGGGAATGAGCAGTTCTTC.